These T cell receptor beta chains were read from a single sample in a study of cytotoxic CD8 clonotypes in ibrutinib-treated CLL. Sequenced by immunoSEQ multiplex PCR; TCRdb stores in-frame clones only, minus some. The sample consists of around 150,000 clones, 80% of them appearing once. Sample: PBMCs, taken after 36 months of ibrutinib treatment. The receptors stem from a human donor with chronic lymphocytic leukemia. Both conserved end residues are part of each CDR3. Each record gives: J gene, D gene, V gene, clone size, CDR3 protein, CDR3 DNA. D genes are given only for firm matches. Clone size is not always given. Where it is, it says once, few, many or a class for expanded clones.

TRBJ2-5 | TRBD2 | TRBV11-3 | NA | CASSLGGMGLAEETQYF | TGTGCCAGCAGCTTAGGTGGCATGGGACTAGCGGAAGAGACCCAGTACTTC
TRBJ1-2 | NA | TRBV19 | NA | CASSGDVSGYTF | TGTGCCAGTAGTGGGGATGTTTCCGGCTACACCTTC
TRBJ1-1 | TRBD1 | TRBV19 | NA | CASSTYRGPSTEAFF | TGTGCCAGTAGTACGTACAGGGGGCCAAGCACTGAAGCTTTCTTT
TRBJ1-1 | TRBD1 | TRBV27 | NA | CASPPGQLNTEAFF | TGTGCCAGCCCTCCGGGACAGCTAAACACTGAAGCTTTCTTT
TRBJ2-7 | NA | TRBV18 | NA | CASSRLKGYEQYF | TGTGCCAGCTCACGACTCAAGGGGTACGAGCAGTACTTC
TRBJ1-2 | NA | TRBV10-2 | few | CASSPGDNYGYTF | TGCGCCAGCAGTCCCGGGGATAACTATGGCTACACCTTC
TRBJ2-7 | TRBD2 | TRBV5-1 | once | CASRKNSGTAYEQYF | TGCGCCAGCAGAAAAAATAGCGGGACCGCCTACGAGCAGTACTTC
TRBJ1-5 | NA | TRBV20-1 | NA | CSARQGQPQHF | TGCAGTGCTAGACAGGGTCAGCCCCAGCATTTT
TRBJ2-1 | NA | TRBV9 | NA | CASSVDRLIGDNEQFF | TGTGCCAGCAGCGTCGACAGGCTCATTGGAGACAATGAGCAGTTCTTC
TRBJ1-1 | NA | TRBV6-5 | NA | CASSHPYGGLHEAFF | TGTGCCAGCAGTCATCCTTATGGGGGTCTTCATGAAGCTTTCTTT
TRBJ2-7 | TRBD1 | TRBV5-1 | NA | CASSLVGQGAYEQYF | TGCGCCAGCAGCTTGGTGGGACAGGGGGCCTACGAGCAGTACTTC
TRBJ2-2 | NA | TRBV6-4 | many | CASSESSTGELFF | TGTGCCAGCAGTGAATCTAGCACCGGGGAGCTGTTTTTT
TRBJ2-7 | TRBD1 | TRBV5-1 | NA | CASSGGDRYYEQYF | TGCGCCAGCAGCGGTGGGGACAGGTACTACGAGCAGTACTTC
TRBJ2-2 | NA | TRBV5-1 | NA | CASSIVNTGELFF | TGCGCCAGCAGCATAGTTAACACCGGGGAGCTGTTTTTT
TRBJ2-2 | NA | TRBV18 | NA | CASSPDRLNTGELFF | TGTGCCAGCTCACCAGACAGATTGAACACCGGGGAGCTGTTTTTT
TRBJ1-1 | NA | TRBV5-1 | NA | CASSLDGMNTEAFF | TGCGCCAGCAGCTTGGACGGGATGAACACTGAAGCTTTCTTT
TRBJ2-7 | NA | TRBV6-5 | NA | CASSYRPESYEQYF | TGTGCCAGCAGTTATAGGCCAGAATCTTACGAGCAGTACTTC
TRBJ2-2 | TRBD1 | TRBV5-1 | NA | CASSTGTGSNTGELFF | TGCGCCAGCAGCACCGGGACAGGGTCGAACACCGGGGAGCTGTTTTTT
TRBJ2-7 | NA | TRBV5-5 | NA | CASSHRTMSPYEQYF | TGTGCCAGCAGCCACCGGACTATGAGCCCCTACGAGCAGTACTTC
TRBJ1-4 | NA | TRBV28 | NA | CASSLPDSLNEKLFF | TGTGCCAGCAGTTTACCGGACAGCCTAAATGAAAAACTGTTTTTT
TRBJ2-5 | NA | TRBV2 | once | CASSGETRDDTQYF | TGTGCCAGCAGTGGCGAGACAAGGGATGATACCCAGTACTTC
TRBJ2-7 | NA | TRBV18 | NA | CASSPPGFGTPSSYEQYF | TGTGCCAGCTCACCACCTGGCTTCGGGACGCCGTCCTCCTACGAGCAGTACTTC
TRBJ1-6 | NA | TRBV5-1 | NA | CASSPGQINSPLHF | TGCGCCAGCAGCCCCGGACAGATTAATTCACCCCTCCACTTT
TRBJ1-4 | TRBD1 | TRBV30 | NA | CAWRRQGRSPRDEKLFF | TGTGCCTGGAGAAGACAGGGGCGATCGCCGCGCGATGAAAAACTGTTTTTT
TRBJ1-2 | NA | TRBV27 | few | CASSSYTGHGYTF | TGTGCCAGCAGTTCATATACAGGGCATGGCTACACCTTC
TRBJ2-7 | NA | TRBV5-1 | NA | CASSIGHPPYEQYF | TGCGCCAGCAGCATCGGCCATCCCCCCTACGAGCAGTACTTC
TRBJ1-4 | NA | TRBV28 | once | CASSWGGSREKLFF | TGTGCCAGCAGCTGGGGGGGTTCACGGGAAAAACTGTTTTTT
TRBJ2-1 | TRBD1 | TRBV25-1 | NA | CASSVQGIDLNNEQFF | TGTGCCAGCAGTGTACAGGGGATCGACCTTAACAATGAGCAGTTCTTC
TRBJ1-4 | TRBD1 | TRBV5-1 | NA | CASSLSGTEGQRFF | TGCGCCAGCAGCTTGAGTGGGACAGAAGGCCAAAGGTTTTTT
TRBJ1-5 | NA | TRBV5-6 | NA | CASSLTGFNQPQHF | TGTGCCAGCAGCTTAACGGGGTTCAATCAGCCCCAGCATTTT
TRBJ2-4 | TRBD1 | TRBV30 | few | CAWRPRDRANIQYF | TGTGCCTGGAGACCCCGGGACAGGGCCAACATTCAGTACTTC
TRBJ2-7 | NA | TRBV2 | NA | CASSEISRGTAYEQYF | TGTGCCAGCAGTGAAATTTCCCGGGGTACAGCCTACGAGCAGTACTTC
TRBJ2-2 | NA | TRBV19 | NA | CASSIGGIGELFF | TGTGCCAGTAGTATTGGGGGGATCGGGGAGCTGTTTTTT
TRBJ2-1 | TRBD1 | TRBV23-1 | NA | CASSQSRTGGPSDEQFF | TGCGCCAGCAGTCAATCGAGGACAGGGGGCCCTTCCGATGAGCAGTTCTTC
TRBJ2-7 | TRBD2 | TRBV27 | NA | CASSLLGTRPYEQYF | TGTGCCAGCAGTTTACTTGGGACTAGACCCTACGAGCAGTACTTC
TRBJ2-7 | TRBD2 | TRBV2 | NA | CASSQLAGDGEQYF | TGTGCCAGCAGTCAACTAGCGGGAGACGGCGAGCAGTACTTC
TRBJ1-2 | TRBD1 | TRBV6-5 | once | CASSQGGVAYGYTF | TGTGCCAGCAGCCAGGGGGGGGTGGCCTATGGCTACACCTTC
TRBJ2-2 | NA | TRBV5-6 | NA | CASSTRGRDGELFF | TGTGCCAGCAGCACCCGGGGGCGGGACGGGGAGCTGTTTTTT
TRBJ2-3 | NA | TRBV30 | NA | CAWSVGAGGTDTQYF | TGTGCCTGGAGTGTAGGGGCAGGGGGCACAGATACGCAGTATTTT
TRBJ2-1 | NA | TRBV9 | NA | CASSVYRFEQFF | TGTGCCAGCAGCGTGTATCGTTTTGAGCAGTTCTTC
TRBJ2-7 | NA | TRBV28 | few | CASSSTPIYEQYF | TGTGCCAGCAGTTCTACACCAATCTACGAGCAGTACTTC
TRBJ1-1 | NA | TRBV18 | NA | CASSRTVGQNTEAFF | TGTGCCAGCTCAAGGACAGTTGGTCAGAACACTGAAGCTTTCTTT
TRBJ1-3 | NA | TRBV18 | NA | CASSPEGAGNTIYF | TGTGCCAGCTCACCCGAGGGTGCTGGAAACACCATATATTTT
TRBJ1-2 | NA | TRBV7-8 | few | CASSLLGGPGYTF | TGTGCCAGCAGCTTATTAGGTGGGCCTGGCTACACCTTC
TRBJ1-3 | TRBD1 | TRBV6-5 | NA | CASSRYRGVGNTIYF | TGTGCCAGCAGTCGTTACAGGGGGGTTGGAAACACCATATATTTT
TRBJ1-1 | NA | TRBV29-1 | NA | CSVDDGGTEAFF | TGCAGCGTTGATGATGGAGGGACTGAAGCTTTCTTT
TRBJ2-7 | NA | TRBV28 | NA | CASSLTQGRTEQYF | TGTGCCAGCAGTTTAACGCAGGGCCGGACGGAGCAGTACTTC
TRBJ2-5 | NA | TRBV4-2 | NA | CASSLRAEEETQYF | TGTGCCAGCAGCCTCAGAGCGGAAGAAGAGACCCAGTACTTC
TRBJ2-1 | NA | TRBV7-6 | NA | CASSSRRGREQFF | TGTGCCAGCAGCTCTAGGAGGGGTCGGGAGCAGTTCTTC
TRBJ2-2 | NA | TRBV9 | NA | CASSLERDNTGELFF | TGTGCCAGCAGTCTGGAAAGGGACAACACCGGGGAGCTGTTTTTT
TRBJ1-1 | TRBD1 | TRBV4-2 | few | CASSQVWDRVMNTEAFF | TGTGCCAGCAGCCAAGTGTGGGACAGAGTCATGAACACTGAAGCTTTCTTT
TRBJ2-1 | TRBD2 | TRBV29-1 | NA | CSVEGSGRTNEQFF | TGCAGCGTTGAAGGTAGCGGGAGGACGAATGAGCAGTTCTTC
TRBJ2-7 | TRBD2 | TRBV19 | few | CASSTGLVFSDEQYF | TGTGCCAGTAGTACGGGACTAGTTTTCTCCGACGAGCAGTACTTC
TRBJ1-4 | TRBD1 | TRBV11-2 | NA | CASSPSTGVSGEKLFF | TGTGCCAGCAGCCCTTCTACAGGGGTATCTGGAGAAAAACTGTTTTTT
TRBJ2-2 | NA | TRBV6-1 | NA | CASRPDSYTGELFF | TGTGCCAGCAGACCCGATAGTTACACCGGGGAGCTGTTTTTT